The 13 T cell receptor beta chains listed next were all sequenced from one sample in a study of graft-versus-host responses after intestinal transplantation. Some clones are missing from TCRdb's copy, which holds only in-frame ones; the method was immunoSEQ multiplex PCR. The sample contains about 20,000 clones, over 35% of which appear only once. This specimen was alloreactive CD4+ T cells from a mixed lymphocyte reaction culture, taken before intestinal transplant. Regarding subset: CFSE-low proliferating T cells sorted from roughly 6-day pre-transplant mixed lymphocyte reaction (GvH or HvG direction). These receptors originate from a human patient who received an intestinal transplant.

This clone was picked up a small number of times. The chain has TRBV15 and TRBJ1-5; no firm D call. The V end was cut by 5 bases, the J end by 0 bases, with 8 bases between. This CDR3 has 14 amino acids. Germline values: CDR1 LNHNV, CDR2 YYDKDF (reference sequence). This CDR3 reads CATSPRNSNQPQHF. As DNA, the CDR3 is TGTGCCACCAGCCCACGGAATAGCAATCAGCCCCAGCATTTT.

This clone was seen a handful of times. The chain combines TRBV19 with TRBJ2-3, with D perhaps matching TRBD2 (5 bases). The CDR3 length is 16 residues. V gave up 2 bases and J gave up 4 bases, with 16 bases separating them. Germline CDR1 is LNHDA and CDR2 is SQIVND (reference sequence). The CDR3: CASSIRVSFGADTQYF. The CDR3 region has the DNA TGTGCCAGTAGTATACGAGTTTCGTTCGGGGCAGATACGCAGTATTTT.

The chain combines TRBV20-1 with TRBJ2-4; D may be TRBD2 (5 bases). Germline V gene lookup returns CDR1 DFQATT and CDR2 SNEGSKA (reference sequence). Trimming took 3 bases from V and 11 from J, leaving 8 bases between them. CDR3 size: 10 residues. CDR3 DNA sequence: TGCAGTGCTAGTCAGAGGGTTCAGTACTTC. Its translation is CSASQRVQYF.

The CDR3 region is CASSYRKGTNSPLHF. The CDR3 bases are TGCGCCAGCAGCTATCGGAAAGGGACTAATTCACCCCTCCACTTT. This rearrangement joins TRBV4-1 to TRBJ1-6; D may be TRBD1 (5 bases). The V end was cut by 5 bases, the J end by 6 bases, with 14 bases between. This CDR3 has 15 residues. From germline, CDR1 is MGHRA and CDR2 YSYEKL.

This clone was picked up a small number of times. This chain connects TRBV9 to TRBJ2-5; D may be TRBD1 or TRBD2 (5 bases each). The CDR3 runs 14 residues. Germline-derived CDR1 and CDR2 are SGDLS and YYNGEE. Trimming cost V 0 bases and J 6 bases, with 12 bases left between them. CDR3 residues: CASSVVGDAQTQYF. The CDR3 nucleotides read TGTGCCAGCAGCGTAGTAGGGGACGCCCAGACCCAGTACTTC.

This sequence joins TRBV5-1 and TRBJ1-1; TRBD1 is a possible D gene (5 bases). This CDR3 comprises 16 residues. CDR1 and CDR2 (germline): SGHRS, YFSETQ. Trimming stripped 1 base from V and 0 bases from J, with 13 bases between. CDR3 DNA sequence: TGCGCCAGCAGCTTGTTTTTAAACAGGTTGAACACTGAAGCTTTCTTT. Translating it yields CASSLFLNRLNTEAFF.

V and J are TRBV7-9 and TRBJ1-2; 8 nucleotides agree with TRBD1. Germline V gene lookup returns CDR1 SEHNR and CDR2 FQNEAQ (reference sequence). Trimming at V came to 2 bases and at J to 5 bases, leaving 7 bases not matched to a gene. This CDR3 comprises 15 residues. This CDR3 is CASSLRETGGYGYTF. The CDR3 region has the DNA TGTGCCAGCAGCTTACGGGAAACAGGGGGGTATGGCTACACCTTC.

The rearrangement joins TRBV7-9 to TRBJ2-2; the match to TRBD2 covers 10 bases. Unmatched junction bases numbered 3, after V lost 2 bases and J lost 6 bases. Germline V lookup: CDR1 SEHNR, CDR2 FQNEAQ (reference sequence). This CDR3 comprises 15 residues. The CDR3 loop is CASSLQRGGPGELFF. CDR3 nucleotide sequence: TGTGCCAGCAGCTTACAGCGGGGGGGCCCCGGGGAGCTGTTTTTT.

Only a few counts were recorded for this clone. V gene TRBV19 combines with J gene TRBJ1-1; 7 bases fit TRBD1. V was clipped by 2 bases and J by 1 base; unmatched bases: 1. Germline lookup yields CDR1 LNHDA and CDR2 SQIVND (reference sequence). The CDR3 has 14 amino acids. The CDR3 DNA is TGTGCCAGTAGTATATACAGGGGGAACACTGAAGCTTTCTTT. Translated: CASSIYRGNTEAFF. Looking up the rest from reference TRBV19 and TRBJ1-1 gives the full variable domain: DGGITQSPKYLFRKEGQNVTLSCEQNLNHDAMYWYRQDPGQGLRLIYYSQIVNDFQKGDIAEGYSVSREKKESFPLTVTSAQKNPTAFYLCASSIYRGNTEAFFGQGTRLTVV.

The chain has TRBV7-2 and TRBJ1-6, with a possible D match to TRBD1 (6 bases). V was shortened by 0 bases and J by 10 bases, with 10 bases between the two germline ends. This CDR3 has 14 amino acids. Germline CDR1 reads SGHTA; CDR2 reads FQGNSA. CDR3 amino acids: CASSLALRGSPLHF. CDR3 coding DNA: TGTGCCAGCAGCTTAGCTCTAAGGGGGTCACCCCTCCACTTT.

This clone was seen a few times. The J gene is TRBJ1-3, the V gene TRBV5-6; D unresolved. Germline assignment: CDR1 SGHDT and CDR2 YYEEEE. V was pared by 2 bases and J by 0 bases, with 12 bases between. The CDR3 extends over 16 amino acids. The CDR3 region has the DNA TGTGCCAGCAGCTTCGGGCAGGCGCTCTCTGGAAACACCATATATTTT. Its protein is CASSFGQALSGNTIYF.

Concerning this clone itself: One junction end does not reproduce the germline sequence, and a read error may be involved. The V and J genes are TRBV2 and TRBJ1-5, with D perhaps matching TRBD1 (5 bases). The CDR3 contains 15 residues. The germline V gene encodes CDR1 SNHLY and CDR2 FYNNEI. CDR3 loop: CASREGERGNQPQHF. The CDR3 DNA reads as TGTGCCAGCAGAGAAGGGGAGAGGGGCAATCAGCCCCAGCATTTT. The whole variable domain, filled in from reference TRBV2 and TRBJ1-5, reads EPEVTQTPSHQVTQMGQEVILRCVPISNHLYFYWYRQILGQKVEFLVSFYNNEISEKSEIFDDQFSVERPDGSNFTLKIRSTKLEDSAMYFCASREGERGNQPQHFGDGTRLSIL.

This clone has a handful of counts. This chain connects TRBV19 to TRBJ1-4; no reliable D call. Germline V lookup: CDR1 LNHDA, CDR2 SQIVND (reference sequence). The CDR3 contains 11 residues. With 7 bases removed from V and 10 bases from J, the gap between germline ends came to 10 bases. The chain's CDR3 is CASTTSTKLFF. The CDR3 DNA reads as TGTGCCAGTACCACCTCGACAAAACTGTTTTTT.